Described below is a single TCR beta chain sequence and its context. This entry comes from a study of blood T cell repertoires in COVID-19. As for the study in general: The study drew acute and convalescent COVID-19 samples from the United States, Italy and Spain. PBMCs, B-cell-depleted T cells, or T cells were the source of the cDNA or gDNA that made up the material.

Original methodology: Reference gene primer amplification yielded estimated nucleated cell counts. The protocol was immunoSEQ multiplex PCR, while the TCRdb copy is restricted to in-frame clones and leaves out a portion. The V and J calls and clone size were taken over from that table, and D and trimming were inferred from the DNA. The sample holds 27,000 or so clones; roughly 89% are singletons and the top ten take over 4.5%. Material: peripheral blood. This receptor was taken from a man aged 70-80 years with active COVID-19.

The DNA of the CDR3 is TGTGCCAGCAGTGTCGACAGTAATTCACCCCTCCACTTT. Encoded protein: CASSVDSNSPLHF. The V gene is TRBV6-4, the J gene TRBJ1-6; a weak D match, TRBD1 (5 bases). The CDR3 consists of 13 residues. Germline assignment: CDR1 MRHNA and CDR2 SNTAGT. Deletions cut 4 bases from V and 6 bases from J, with 7 bases between.